This section outlines one TCR beta chain sequence together with its context. Its antigen is not known. The CDR3 loop spans 12 amino acids. The V gene's germline CDR1 is LGHDT and CDR2 YNNKEL (reference sequence). These data originate in a study of monozygotic twins with inflammatory bowel disease. From the 5' RACE reads, TCRdb lists one entry per CDR3 protein and no DNA. Reported are approximately 400,000 distinct CDR3 sequences; the ten largest clones contain about 2.6%. General observations from the study: Clonotype sharing was lower in IBD patients than healthy twins, most markedly with disease activity.

Someone took a 2.5 ml blood sample from each of the donors. The sequencing input was blood. The chain carries TRBV3-1 and TRBJ2-1; TCRdb names TRBD2, which stays unverified in the absence of DNA. The receptor comes from a human donor with ulcerative colitis or Crohn's disease, or a healthy co-twin of an affected twin (not recorded which). The CDR3 loop reads CASSIRGGGQFF.